This paragraph covers one T cell receptor (beta chain) sequence. The junction does not match germline at one end; this may be a read error. The CDR3 regions of TCR beta were amplified from RNA transcripts. The TCR CDR3 was amplified in a first-round RT-PCR using the HTBI primer set. One entry per CDR3 protein results from TCRdb running MiXCR on the multiplex PCR reads. This repertoire shows around 620,000 distinct CDR3 sequences, 15% to 20% found once; its top ten account for less than 4.5%. The data were obtained in a study of T cells in Graves' hyperthyroidism and ophthalmopathy. Sequencing input: blood. The receptor comes from a woman younger than 45 with Graves' hyperthyroidism.

DNA of the CDR3: TGTGCCAGCAGTGAAGGGAAGGTATTGTCCTTC. The encoded protein is CASSEGKVLSF. The chain employs TRBV6-1 and TRBJ1-2; D remains ambiguous. The germline CDR1 and CDR2 sequences are MNHNS and SASEGT. The CDR3 consists of 11 residues.